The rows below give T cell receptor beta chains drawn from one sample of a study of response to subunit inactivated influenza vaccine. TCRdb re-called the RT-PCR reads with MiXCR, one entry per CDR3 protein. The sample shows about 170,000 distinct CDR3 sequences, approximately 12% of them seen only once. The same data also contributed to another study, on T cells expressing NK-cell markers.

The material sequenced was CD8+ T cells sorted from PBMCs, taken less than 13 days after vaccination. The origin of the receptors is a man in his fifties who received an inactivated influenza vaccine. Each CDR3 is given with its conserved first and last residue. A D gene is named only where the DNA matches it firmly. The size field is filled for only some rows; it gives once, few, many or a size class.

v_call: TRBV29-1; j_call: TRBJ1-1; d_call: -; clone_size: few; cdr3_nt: TGCAGCGTCTGGATGAACACTGAAGCTTTCTTT; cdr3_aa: CSVWMNTEAFF
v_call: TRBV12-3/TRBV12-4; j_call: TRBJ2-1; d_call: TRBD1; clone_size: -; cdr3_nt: TGTGCCAGCAGCGGGACAGGGACTTTAGTTGGGCAGTTCTTC; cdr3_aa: CASSGTGTLVGQFF
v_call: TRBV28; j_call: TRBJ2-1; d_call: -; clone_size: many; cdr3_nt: TGTGCCAGCAGGCTCTACAAAAACTCCTACAATGAGCAGTTCTTC; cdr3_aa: CASRLYKNSYNEQFF
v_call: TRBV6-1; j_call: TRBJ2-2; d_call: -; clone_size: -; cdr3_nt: TGTGCCAGTGGAAGCAGACGTAACACCGGGGAGCTGTTTTTT; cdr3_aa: CASGSRRNTGELFF
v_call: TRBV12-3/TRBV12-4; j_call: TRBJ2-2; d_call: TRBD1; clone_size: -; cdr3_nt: TGTGCCAGCAGTTTTCAGGGGGCCGGGGAGCTGTTTTTT; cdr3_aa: CASSFQGAGELFF
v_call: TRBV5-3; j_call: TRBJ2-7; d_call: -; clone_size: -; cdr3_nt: TGTGCCAGAAGCTCCCGGGACAAGGCATCCTACGAGCAGTACTTC; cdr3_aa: CARSSRDKASYEQYF
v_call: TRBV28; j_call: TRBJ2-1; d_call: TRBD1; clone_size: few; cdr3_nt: TGTGCCAGCAGTTTAGACCCGGGACAGCGCTTTTATGAGCAGTTCTTC; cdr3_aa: CASSLDPGQRFYEQFF
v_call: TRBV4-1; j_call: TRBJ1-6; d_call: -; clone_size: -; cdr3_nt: TGCGCCAGCAGCCAAGTCGTGGACAACAATCCCTATAATTCACCCCTCCACTTT; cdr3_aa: CASSQVVDNNPYNSPLHF
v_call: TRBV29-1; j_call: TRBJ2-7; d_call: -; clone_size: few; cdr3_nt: TGCAGCGGGACGGACTCCTACGAGCAGTACTTC; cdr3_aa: CSGTDSYEQYF
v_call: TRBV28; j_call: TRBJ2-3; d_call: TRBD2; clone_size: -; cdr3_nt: TGTGCCAGCAGAAGGACTAGCCATAGCACAGATACGCAGTATTTT; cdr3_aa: CASRRTSHSTDTQYF
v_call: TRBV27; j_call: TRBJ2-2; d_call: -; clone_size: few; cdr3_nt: TGTGCCAGCAGTTCCCTTAGGGACCCCTTAAGTGGGGAGCTGTTTTTT; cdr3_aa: CASSSLRDPLSGELFF
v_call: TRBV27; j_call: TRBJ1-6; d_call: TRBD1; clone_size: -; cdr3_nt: TGTGCCAGCAGTTTAACCGGGACAGCCACTAACAATTCACCCCTCCACTTT; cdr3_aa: CASSLTGTATNNSPLHF
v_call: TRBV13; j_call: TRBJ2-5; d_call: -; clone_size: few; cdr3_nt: TGTGCCAGCAGCTTAAGGGGAGACCAAGAGACCCAGTACTTC; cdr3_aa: CASSLRGDQETQYF
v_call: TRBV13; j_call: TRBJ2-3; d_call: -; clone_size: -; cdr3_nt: TGTGCCAGCAGCTTCCAGGACACCCCCCTGGATACGCAGTATTTT; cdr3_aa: CASSFQDTPLDTQYF
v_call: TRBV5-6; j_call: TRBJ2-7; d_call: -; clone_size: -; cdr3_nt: TGTGCCAGCAGCTTGGCTTTGGGGCGCGAGCAGTACTTC; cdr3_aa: CASSLALGREQYF
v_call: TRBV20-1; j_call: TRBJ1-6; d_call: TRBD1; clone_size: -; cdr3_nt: TGCAGTGCACGGGACAGGGCACGCTATAATTCACCCCTCCACTTT; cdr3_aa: CSARDRARYNSPLHF
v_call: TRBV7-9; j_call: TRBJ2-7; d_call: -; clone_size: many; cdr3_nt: TGTGCCAGCAGCCCCGCGGTTGAACTCGAGCAGTACTTC; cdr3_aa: CASSPAVELEQYF
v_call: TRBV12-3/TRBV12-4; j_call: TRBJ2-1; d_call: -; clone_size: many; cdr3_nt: TGTGCCAGTAAGTTAACACTTGAGCAGTTCTTC; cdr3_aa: CASKLTLEQFF
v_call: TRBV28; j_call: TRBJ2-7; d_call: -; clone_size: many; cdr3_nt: TGTGCCAGCAGACGTACACCTCCCTCCTACGAGCAGTACTTC; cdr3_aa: CASRRTPPSYEQYF
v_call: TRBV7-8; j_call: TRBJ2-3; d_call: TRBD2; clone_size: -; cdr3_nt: TGTGCCAGCAGCTTAGCCCCCAGCGGGAGTCCCACAGATACGCAGTATTTT; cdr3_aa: CASSLAPSGSPTDTQYF
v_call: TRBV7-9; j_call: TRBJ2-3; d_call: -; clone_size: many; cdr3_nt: TGTGCCAGCAGCTTAGGACAGTTACTCACAGATACGCAGTATTTT; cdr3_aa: CASSLGQLLTDTQYF
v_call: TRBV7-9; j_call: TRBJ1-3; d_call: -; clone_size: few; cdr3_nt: TGTGCCAGCAGCTTACCTAGCTCTGGAAACACCATATATTTT; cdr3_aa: CASSLPSSGNTIYF
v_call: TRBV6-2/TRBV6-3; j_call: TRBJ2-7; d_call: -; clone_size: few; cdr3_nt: TGTGCCAGCAAAAGCTACGAGCAGTACTTC; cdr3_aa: CASKSYEQYF
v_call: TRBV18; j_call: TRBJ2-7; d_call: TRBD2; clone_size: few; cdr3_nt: TGTGCCAGCTCACCACCTGTCCCGGGACTAGCGGGAGGGATCCCCGCCTACGAGCAGTACTTC; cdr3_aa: CASSPPVPGLAGGIPAYEQYF
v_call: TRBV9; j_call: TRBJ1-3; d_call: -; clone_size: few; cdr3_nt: TGTGCCAGCAGCCCCCAGACAGTCTCTGGAAACACCATATATTTT; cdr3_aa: CASSPQTVSGNTIYF
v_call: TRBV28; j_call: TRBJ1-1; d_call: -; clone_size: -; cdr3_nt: TGTGCCAGCAGTTTAATTGGGTACATGAACACTGAAGCTTTCTTT; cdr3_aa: CASSLIGYMNTEAFF
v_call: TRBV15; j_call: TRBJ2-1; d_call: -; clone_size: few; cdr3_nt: TGTGCCACCAGCAGTGACCCTTTTGACAATGAGCAGTTCTTC; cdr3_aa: CATSSDPFDNEQFF
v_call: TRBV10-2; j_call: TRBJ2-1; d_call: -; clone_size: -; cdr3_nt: TGCGCCAGCAATATTGGGGACTCCCTAAATGAGCAGTTCTTC; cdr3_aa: CASNIGDSLNEQFF
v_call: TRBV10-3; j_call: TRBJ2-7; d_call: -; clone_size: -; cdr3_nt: TGTGCCATCAGACCTCCGGGTAGCGGCTACGAGCAGTACTTC; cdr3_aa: CAIRPPGSGYEQYF